Shown below are 21 T cell receptor beta chains from a single sample sequenced in a study of cytomegalovirus exposure and HLA in healthy donors. The PCR made use of 60 Vbeta and 13 Jbeta primers. Repertoires were generated with immunoSEQ multiplex PCR, while TCRdb's copy carries only in-frame clones and drops some. The sample records about 35,000 clones, 75% to 90% being singletons. Sequencing was carried out using PBMCs. The receptor set was obtained from a male donor in good health and CMV-seronegative.

This clone was seen only a few times. The V call is TRBV25-1, the J call TRBJ2-2, with a possible D match to TRBD2 (6 bases). The CDR3 contains 16 residues. Trimming removed 7 bases at V and 0 bases at J, with 15 bases between. Germline V gene data show CDR1 as MGHDK and CDR2 as SYGVNS. The CDR3 loop is CASTLGPGANTGELFF. As DNA, the CDR3 is TGTGCCAGCACCCTAGGGCCGGGGGCGAACACCGGGGAGCTGTTTTTT. The complete variable domain, with remaining parts taken from reference TRBV25-1 and TRBJ2-2, reads EADIYQTPRYLVIGTGKKITLECSQTMGHDKMYWYQQDPGMELHLIHYSYGVNSTEKGDLSSESTVSRIRTEHFPLTLESARPSHTSQYLCASTLGPGANTGELFFGEGSRLTVL.

The rearrangement joins TRBV4-3 to TRBJ1-2; 10 nucleotides align to TRBD1. J gave up 7 bases and V 0 bases, and 5 bases lay outside the gene matches. CDR1 and CDR2 (germline): LGHNA, YSLEER. The CDR3 has 15 amino acids. The CDR3, as DNA: TGCGCCAGCAGCCAAGACCGGGACAGGGGACGTGGCTACACCTTC. Translated, it gives CASSQDRDRGRGYTF.

The chain joins TRBV19 to TRBJ2-6; 7 bases match TRBD2. The CDR3 sequence is 15 residues long. Looked up from germline, CDR1 is LNHDA and CDR2 is SQIVND (reference sequence). The ends lost 3 bases at V and 4 bases at J; junction bases unmatched: 3. The CDR3 DNA follows: TGTGCCAGTAGTATGGGGGGGTCAGGGGCCAACGTCCTGACTTTC. As protein: CASSMGGSGANVLTF.

This chain joins TRBV11-2 and TRBJ2-1; no clear D gene. V was cut by 2 bases and J by 5 bases, with 7 bases left in between. Per the germline V gene, CDR1 is SGHAT and CDR2 is FQNNGV. CDR3 length equals 13 residues. The CDR3 region has the DNA TGTGCCAGCAGCTTAAGACTCCACAATGAGCAGTTCTTC. It translates to CASSLRLHNEQFF.

The chain couples TRBV5-1 to TRBJ2-1, with D perhaps TRBD1 (6 bases). The CDR3 contains 14 residues. V was shortened by 0 bases and J by 10 bases, with 14 bases between the two germline ends. Per germline, CDR1 SGHRS and CDR2 YFSETQ. CDR3 in DNA: TGCGCCAGCAGCTTGGATACGGGACAAAAAGAGCAGTTCTTC. It specifies CASSLDTGQKEQFF.

This chain joins TRBV30 and TRBJ2-7; 10 nucleotides agree with TRBD1. This CDR3 is 13 amino acids long. Unmatched junction bases numbered 5, after V lost 3 bases and J lost 6 bases. CDR1 and CDR2 (germline): GTSNPN, SVGIG (reference sequence). The DNA for the CDR3 is TGTGCCTGGAGCCGGGACAGGGGTTCCGAGCAGTACTTC. It is translated as CAWSRDRGSEQYF. The whole variable domain, filled in from reference TRBV30 and TRBJ2-7, reads SQTIHQWPATLVQPVGSPLSLECTVEGTSNPNLYWYRQAAGRGLQLLFYSVGIGQISSEVPQNLSASRPQDRQFILSSKKLLLSDSGFYLCAWSRDRGSEQYFGPGTRLTVT.

The chain links TRBV28 to TRBJ2-7; tentative D call: TRBD2 (5 bases). V gave up 5 bases and J gave up 3 bases, with 14 bases separating them. Germline CDR1 is MDHEN and CDR2 is SYDVKM. The CDR3 runs to 14 residues. CDR3 in amino acids: CASSRGRRGYEQYF. The CDR3 nucleotides read TGTGCCAGCAGTCGTGGGAGACGAGGCTACGAGCAGTACTTC.

V usage is TRBV7-3 and J usage is TRBJ2-1; TRBD2 aligns across 11 bases. Germline assignment: CDR1 SGHTA and CDR2 FQGTGA. After removal of 0 bases from V and 1 base from J, the junction contained 5 bases not matched to a gene. The CDR3 covers 18 residues. DNA of the CDR3: TGTGCCAGCAGCTTAACGCTAGGGACTAGCGGATCCTACAATGAGCAGTTCTTC. It yields the protein CASSLTLGTSGSYNEQFF.

This chain links TRBV6-5 with TRBJ1-1, with D perhaps matching TRBD1 (5 bases). V lost 2 bases and J lost 3, with 13 bases in between. Per the germline V gene, CDR1 is MNHEY and CDR2 is SVGAGI. CDR3 size: 15 residues. CDR3 nucleotide sequence: TGTGCCAGCAGTTACGGAAGGGGATGGGACACTGAAGCTTTCTTT. The encoded protein is CASSYGRGWDTEAFF.

The J gene is TRBJ1-1, the V gene TRBV5-1; 7 bases fit TRBD1. Germline CDR1 reads SGHRS; CDR2 reads YFSETQ. The CDR3 totals 14 residues. V trimming: 5 bases; J trimming: 4 bases; junction bases outside the gene matches: 8. This chain's CDR3 is CASRDQTGTTEAFF. The CDR3, as DNA: TGCGCCAGCAGGGACCAGACAGGGACCACTGAAGCTTTCTTT.

The chain uses TRBV2 and TRBJ1-2, with no clear D. This CDR3 region has 13 residues. Germline CDR1 reads SNHLY; CDR2 reads FYNNEI. V was shortened by 5 bases and J by 8 bases, with 15 bases between the two germline ends. The CDR3 sequence: CASSRPDGIGYTF. For the CDR3, the DNA is TGTGCCAGCAGTAGGCCCGACGGGATCGGCTACACCTTC.

This rearrangement joins TRBV29-1 to TRBJ2-3; 9 bases agree with TRBD1. The length of the CDR3 is 14 residues. Losses at the gene ends were 4 bases for V and 3 bases for J; bases not matched to a gene: 5. CDR1 is SQVTM, CDR2 ANQGSEA, per germline. CDR3 sequence: CSVGDRVGTDTQYF. The CDR3 region has the DNA TGCAGCGTTGGGGACAGGGTTGGGACAGATACGCAGTATTTT.

This clone was found a few times. The chain carries TRBV7-8 and TRBJ1-2; D unclear. Per germline, CDR1 SGHVS and CDR2 FQNEAQ. This CDR3 contains 18 residues. Trimming took off 2 bases at V and 0 bases at J, with 19 bases between the two ends. CDR3 bases: TGTGCCAGCAGCTTATGGAGGGCAGCGTCCCCCGCTAACTATGGCTACACCTTC. It codes for CASSLWRAASPANYGYTF.

This chain connects TRBV5-1 to TRBJ1-2, with D possibly matching TRBD1 (5 bases). The V end was cut by 4 bases, the J end by 7 bases, with 14 bases between. CDR1 and CDR2 from the germline V gene are SGHRS and YFSETQ. The CDR3 is 13 residues long. In DNA form, the CDR3 reads TGCGCCAGCAGCGACCCCGCTAGGGGTGGCTACACCTTC. Translated: CASSDPARGGYTF.

V gene TRBV30 combines with J gene TRBJ1-5, with no clear D. Trimming removed 1 base from V and 5 bases from J, with 9 bases in between. The CDR3 is made up of 13 amino acids. CDR1 and CDR2 from the germline V gene are GTSNPN and SVGIG (reference sequence). This CDR3 is CAWSGRGDQPQHF. CDR3 nucleotide sequence: TGTGCCTGGAGTGGCCGGGGAGATCAGCCCCAGCATTTT.

This clone turned up a few times. V gene TRBV5-1 combines with J gene TRBJ2-3; D possibly corresponds to TRBD2 (6 bases). The V gene's germline CDR1 is SGHRS and CDR2 YFSETQ. Trimming took off 1 base at V and 2 bases at J, with 14 bases between the two ends. The CDR3 runs to 16 residues. In nucleotides, the CDR3 is TGCGCCAGCAGCTTGAATCCAGGAGGGAACACAGATACGCAGTATTTT. It is translated as CASSLNPGGNTDTQYF.

This clone was seen only once. The CDR3 nucleotides are TGTGCCTGGGCTGGGACAGGGAATGGCTACACCTTC. It translates to CAWAGTGNGYTF. The V and J genes are TRBV30 and TRBJ1-2; 9 nucleotides line up with TRBD1. CDR3 length: 12 residues. In germline, CDR1 is GTSNPN, CDR2 SVGIG (reference sequence). With 5 bases clipped from V and 6 bases from J, the junction kept 4 bases outside the gene matches.

This chain links TRBV6-5 with TRBJ2-5, with D possibly being TRBD1 (6 bases). With 6 bases removed from V and 5 bases from J, the gap between germline ends came to 16 bases. Germline V gene lookup returns CDR1 MNHEY and CDR2 SVGAGI. This CDR3 comprises 14 residues. The CDR3 nucleotides read TGTGCCAGCAGAACGATGACAGGCGGGGAGACCCAGTACTTC. Protein product: CASRTMTGGETQYF.

The V and J genes are TRBV6-4 and TRBJ2-1; 10 nucleotides match TRBD2. This CDR3 spans 14 amino acids. With 3 bases clipped from V and 9 bases from J, the junction kept 5 bases outside the gene matches. CDR1 and CDR2 (germline): MRHNA, SNTAGT. CDR3 coding DNA: TGTGCCAGCAGTGAGTCTAGCGGGGGCTCTGAGCAGTTCTTC. It encodes CASSESSGGSEQFF.

The V gene is TRBV4-1, the J gene TRBJ1-4; D uncertain. The CDR3 extends over 18 amino acids. Trimming shortened V by 6 bases and J by 5 bases, and 25 bases separated the two germline ends. Germline V gene sequence: CDR1 MGHRA, CDR2 YSYEKL. The CDR3 DNA is TGCGCCAGCAGTGATCATCTGAGTCTCCTAGTCGACAATGAAAAACTGTTTTTT. It is translated as CASSDHLSLLVDNEKLFF.

The J gene is TRBJ1-1, the V gene TRBV15; a possible D gene is TRBD1 (5 bases). The CDR3 covers 14 residues. In germline, CDR1 is LNHNV, CDR2 YYDKDF (reference sequence). V lost 0 bases to trimming and J lost 2 bases, with 7 bases between them. CDR3 coding DNA: TGTGCCACCAGCAGAGACAGGGTAAACACTGAAGCTTTCTTT. It is translated as CATSRDRVNTEAFF.